The source of this T cell receptor beta chain is a study of beta chain features in type 1 diabetes. The CDR3 totals 13 residues. V was shortened by 3 bases and J by 2 bases, with 8 bases between the two germline ends. Germline assignment: CDR1 SGHRS and CDR2 YFSETQ. This clone was seen a few times. Every isolated RNA sample was fully reverse transcribed, so sequencing captured expressed TCRB transcripts. Using immunoSEQ multiplex PCR, the repertoire was profiled, and TCRdb retains in-frame clones only, with some absent. The sample carries a few hundred thousand clones, 25% to 35% recorded once. Sequencing input: central memory CD4+ T cells from blood. The TCR comes from a man younger than 40 in good health. The chain has TRBV5-1 and TRBJ1-1, with unresolved D. The CDR3 DNA sequence: TGCGCCAGCAGCTCCGTTACTAACACTGAAGCTTTCTTT. Amino acid sequence: CASSSVTNTEAFF.